This T cell receptor (beta chain) was recovered during a study of blood T cell repertoires in COVID-19. Study at large: The analysed material was cDNA or gDNA that came from T cells, B-cell-depleted T cells, or PBMCs.

Authors' analysis steps: How many nucleated cells were present was estimated from reference gene primer amplification. Sequenced by immunoSEQ multiplex PCR; TCRdb stores in-frame clones only, minus some. V, J and clone size are taken as reported in that table, and D and trimming were inferred from the DNA itself. The sample records 90,000 to 140,000 clones, about four fifths being singletons. Germline V gives CDR1 SQVTM, CDR2 ANQGSEA. This CDR3 region has 13 residues. V lost 0 bases, J lost 4 bases, and 2 bases stayed unmatched. The chain combines TRBV29-1 with TRBJ2-5, with 7 bases that match TRBD2. Specimen: peripheral blood. This TCR derives from an elderly man with acute or convalescent COVID-19. CDR3 coding DNA: TGCAGCGTTGAAGATCGCGGGGGAGAGACCCAGTACTTC. It translates to CSVEDRGGETQYF.